The clone carrying this TCR beta chain was counted many times. Time point in this sample: blood at routine non-recurrence follow-up after resection. The data derive from a study of spatial heterogeneity in lung cancer. One entry per CDR3 protein results from TCRdb running MiXCR on the 5' RACE reads. The sample lists about 18,000 distinct CDR3 sequences, approximately 8.5% occurring once. This CDR3 comprises 13 residues. Between the trimmed V and J ends, which lost 3 bases and 6 bases, there was a span of 12 bases. Germline CDR1 and CDR2: ENHRY and SYGVKD. Sequencing used PBMCs, obtained at follow-up. This TCR was sampled from a male donor with early-stage non-small cell lung cancer. The chain combines TRBV10-3 with TRBJ2-7, with D possibly TRBD1 on 6 matching bases. The CDR3 DNA is TGTGCCATCAGTGAACAGGGCCTTGGCGAGCAGTACTTC. This sequence encodes CAISEQGLGEQYF.